These 21 T cell receptor beta chains came from one sample sequenced in a study of cytomegalovirus exposure and HLA in healthy donors. Primers included in the PCR were 60 Vbeta and 13 Jbeta primers. Sequencing used immunoSEQ multiplex PCR; TCRdb keeps in-frame clones, though not all of them. Among 150,000 to 200,000 clones listed, 79% were seen once. The specimen sequenced was PBMCs. The receptors were sampled from a girl aged 5-17 years in good health and CMV-seropositive.

The chain employs TRBV5-4 and TRBJ2-7; 10 bases fit TRBD2. Looked up from germline, CDR1 is SGHNT and CDR2 is YYREEE (reference sequence). This CDR3 region has 15 residues. The V and J ends lost 3 bases and 1 base, in that order; junction bases with no gene match: 4. The CDR3 region has the DNA TGTGCCAGCAGCTATAGCGGGGGGCCATCCTACGAGCAGTACTTC. Translation gives CASSYSGGPSYEQYF.

The genes are TRBV5-4 and TRBJ2-3, with 10 bases identical to TRBD2. J was trimmed by 0 bases and V by 4 bases; bases with no gene match: 5. The CDR3 covers 16 residues. Germline values: CDR1 SGHNT, CDR2 YYREEE (reference sequence). The DNA for the CDR3 is TGTGCCAGCAGCCCTAGCGGGGGCCTTAGCACAGATACGCAGTATTTT. Its protein product is CASSPSGGLSTDTQYF.

This clone was picked up a small number of times. CDR3 region: CASSYSTTNYEQYF. CDR3 in DNA: TGTGCCAGCAGTTACTCGACTACAAACTACGAGCAGTACTTC. This chain joins TRBV6-5 and TRBJ2-7; D might be TRBD2 (5 bases). Deletions cut 0 bases from V and 3 bases from J, with 9 bases between. The CDR3 has 14 amino acids. Germline lookup yields CDR1 MNHEY and CDR2 SVGAGI.

The V and J genes are TRBV6-5 and TRBJ1-2; 9 bases are a match to TRBD1. With V trimmed by 5 bases and J by 1 base, 2 bases remained unmatched. Germline V gives CDR1 MNHEY, CDR2 SVGAGI. This CDR3 is 14 amino acids long. The DNA of the CDR3 is TGTGCCAGCAGTAAGGGACAGGGTAACTATGGCTACACCTTC. It is translated as CASSKGQGNYGYTF.

The chain uses TRBV25-1 and TRBJ2-5, with 7 bases fitting TRBD2. The junction had 9 bases not matched to a gene; V was cut back by 1 base and J by 1 base. The germline V gene has CDR1 MGHDK and CDR2 SYGVNS. This CDR3 comprises 17 residues. The CDR3 nucleotides are TGTGCCAGCAGTGAATTAGGTGGTAGCGGGTTCCAAGAGACCCAGTACTTC. Translation: CASSELGGSGFQETQYF.

A remark on this clone: Other DNA sequences within the sample encode an identical CDR3. This chain links TRBV4-1 with TRBJ1-1; TRBD1 matches at 9 bases. Looked up from germline, CDR1 is MGHRA and CDR2 is YSYEKL. The CDR3 sequence is 14 residues long. J was trimmed by 0 bases and V by 4 bases; bases with no gene match: 0. The CDR3 loop reads CASSRTGVNTEAFF. The CDR3 DNA follows: TGCGCCAGCAGCCGGACAGGGGTGAACACTGAAGCTTTCTTT.

The rearrangement uses TRBV9 and TRBJ1-6; 9 positions match TRBD1. J was trimmed by 13 bases and V by 5 bases; bases with no gene match: 7. The CDR3 totals 13 residues. CDR1 is SGDLS, CDR2 YYNGEE, per germline. CDR3 sequence: CASRGTGPEPLHF. Written as DNA, the CDR3 is TGTGCCAGCAGGGGGACAGGGCCCGAGCCCCTCCACTTT.

A few counts support this clone. The chain is built from TRBV4-1 and TRBJ1-4, with no clear D. This CDR3 is built from 14 residues. Trimming took 6 bases from V and 2 from J, leaving 10 bases between them. The V gene's germline CDR1 is MGHRA and CDR2 YSYEKL. The CDR3 spells CASRPGGTNEKLFF. The CDR3 DNA reads as TGCGCCAGCAGGCCAGGAGGGACTAATGAAAAACTGTTTTTT.

This CDR3 is CAISPDRTNTGELFF. The CDR3 DNA reads as TGTGCCATCAGTCCGGACAGGACGAACACCGGGGAGCTGTTTTTT. The genes are TRBV10-3 and TRBJ2-2; 7 nucleotides line up with TRBD1. V gave up 5 bases and J gave up 0 bases; unmatched junction bases: 3. This CDR3 is 15 amino acids long. Germline CDR1 is ENHRY and CDR2 is SYGVKD.

This chain links TRBV5-1 with TRBJ2-1; the match to TRBD2 covers 7 bases. Germline V CDR1 and CDR2: SGHRS, YFSETQ. V dropped 2 bases and J dropped 5; count of bases not matched to a gene: 7. CDR3 length: 15 residues. CDR3 amino acids: CASSFKGLADNEQFF. The CDR3 DNA is TGCGCCAGCAGCTTTAAGGGGCTAGCGGACAATGAGCAGTTCTTC.

V gene TRBV5-8 combines with J gene TRBJ2-7, with D hard to call. Trimming cost V 5 bases and J 3 bases, with 9 bases left between them. The CDR3 is 12 amino acids. The V gene's germline CDR1 is SGHTS and CDR2 YDEGEE. The CDR3, as DNA: TGTGCCAGCAGACTCCGCGGCTACGAGCAGTACTTC. Its translation: CASRLRGYEQYF. Using reference TRBV5-8 and TRBJ2-7 for the parts outside the CDR3, the full variable domain is EAGVTQSPTHLIKTRGQQATLRCSPISGHTSVYWYQQALGLGLQFLLWYDEGEERNRGNFPPRFSGRQFPNYSSELNVNALELEDSALYLCASRLRGYEQYFGPGTRLTVT.

The CDR3 nucleotides are TGTGCCAGCAGCTTAAGCGGGGGGTCCTACAATGAGCAGTTCTTC. Encoded protein: CASSLSGGSYNEQFF. The rearrangement joins TRBV6-5 to TRBJ2-1; 9 bases agree with TRBD2. V was pared by 6 bases and J by 1 base, with 4 bases of the junction left unmatched. CDR1 and CDR2 from the germline V gene are MNHEY and SVGAGI. The CDR3 runs to 15 residues.

The V and J genes are TRBV6-5 and TRBJ1-5; D gene uncertain. Germline V gene lookup returns CDR1 MNHEY and CDR2 SVGAGI. The CDR3 is made up of 15 amino acids. V was clipped by 0 bases and J by 0 bases, with 6 bases between them. Here the CDR3 reads CASSYSPDSNQPQHF. The CDR3, as DNA: TGTGCCAGCAGTTACTCGCCAGATAGCAATCAGCCCCAGCATTTT.

The genes are TRBV19 and TRBJ2-1; 10 bases are shared with TRBD2. Per germline, CDR1 LNHDA and CDR2 SQIVND (reference sequence). V trimming: 7 bases; J trimming: 7 bases; junction bases outside the gene matches: 13. The CDR3 spans 16 residues. CDR3 protein: CASNPGRLAGENEQFF. CDR3 DNA: TGTGCCAGTAACCCGGGTCGGCTAGCGGGGGAGAATGAGCAGTTCTTC.

This clone was seen only a few times. The chain couples TRBV6-4 to TRBJ1-5; D gene ambiguous. The CDR3 runs to 14 residues. The V end was cut by 4 bases, the J end by 5 bases, with 12 bases between. Germline CDR1 and CDR2: MRHNA and SNTAGT. The CDR3 reads CASSVGPGDQPQHF. The CDR3 DNA follows: TGTGCCAGCAGTGTAGGCCCGGGTGATCAGCCCCAGCATTTT.

This rearrangement joins TRBV5-5 to TRBJ1-2, with 11 bases aligning to TRBD1. The junction had 10 bases not matched to a gene; V was cut back by 7 bases and J by 8 bases. The CDR3 covers 14 residues. In germline, CDR1 is SGHKS, CDR2 YYEKEE (reference sequence). The CDR3 sequence is CASGQGAASVGYTF. The CDR3 DNA follows: TGTGCCAGCGGACAGGGGGCGGCGTCTGTGGGCTACACCTTC.

The V and J genes are TRBV4-2 and TRBJ2-5; 7 bases are a match to TRBD2. Germline lookup yields CDR1 LGHNA and CDR2 YNFKEQ. The CDR3 covers 13 residues. V gave up 1 base and J gave up 5 bases; unmatched junction bases: 1. CDR3 in DNA: TGTGCCAGCAGCCAAGTGGGAGGGGAGACCCAGTACTTC. It encodes CASSQVGGETQYF.

The chain carries TRBV15 and TRBJ2-3; D not resolved. Germline V CDR1 and CDR2: LNHNV, YYDKDF (reference sequence). The CDR3 runs to 11 residues. V lost 7 bases and J lost 2, with 4 bases in between. CDR3 loop: CATTSTDTQYF. The CDR3, as DNA: TGTGCCACCACCTCCACAGATACGCAGTATTTT.

This chain joins TRBV9 and TRBJ2-1; 10 bases are a match to TRBD1. The CDR3 runs to 15 residues. Germline CDR1 SGDLS, CDR2 YYNGEE. Trimming at V came to 3 bases and at J to 1 base, leaving 1 base not matched to a gene. CDR3 sequence: CASSEGQGSYNEQFF. For the CDR3, the DNA is TGTGCCAGCAGCGAGGGACAGGGGTCCTACAATGAGCAGTTCTTC.

V usage is TRBV7-2 and J usage is TRBJ2-3, with 8 nucleotides matching TRBD2. In germline, CDR1 is SGHTA, CDR2 FQGNSA. The CDR3 extends over 15 amino acids. J was trimmed by 5 bases and V by 2 bases; bases with no gene match: 6. The CDR3 spells CASSLSGGPGDTQYF. CDR3 nucleotides: TGTGCCAGCAGCTTATCGGGGGGGCCGGGAGATACGCAGTATTTT.

This clone was seen just once. This rearrangement joins TRBV9 to TRBJ1-6, with a tentative D call TRBD1 (5 bases). Deletions cut 0 bases from V and 7 bases from J, with 14 bases between. This CDR3 comprises 16 residues. Germline CDR1 is SGDLS and CDR2 is YYNGEE. CDR3 DNA: TGTGCCAGCAGCGTAGACCCACAGGAGAGGAATTCACCCCTCCACTTT. The encoded protein is CASSVDPQERNSPLHF.